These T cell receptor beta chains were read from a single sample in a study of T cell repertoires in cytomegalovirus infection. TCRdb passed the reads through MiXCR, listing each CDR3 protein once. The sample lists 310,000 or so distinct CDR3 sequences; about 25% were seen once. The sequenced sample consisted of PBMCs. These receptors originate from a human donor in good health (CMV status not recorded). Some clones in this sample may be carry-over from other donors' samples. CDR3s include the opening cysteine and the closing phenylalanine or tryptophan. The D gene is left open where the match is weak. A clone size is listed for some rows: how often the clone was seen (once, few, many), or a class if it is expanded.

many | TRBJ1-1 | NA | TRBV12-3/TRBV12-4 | CASSFWGLEGLNTEAFF | TGTGCCAGCAGTTTTTGGGGGCTTGAGGGCTTAAACACTGAAGCTTTCTTT
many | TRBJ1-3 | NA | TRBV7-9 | CATAPEGFVHF | TGTGCCACCGCCCCAGAGGGTTTTGTTCATTTT
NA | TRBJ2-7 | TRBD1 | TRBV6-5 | CASSLGTGGVYEQYF | TGTGCCAGCAGCCTCGGGACAGGGGGTGTCTACGAGCAGTACTTC
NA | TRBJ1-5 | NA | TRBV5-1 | CASSLGVPGQNQPQHF | TGCGCCAGCAGCTTGGGGGTTCCGGGACAAAATCAGCCCCAGCATTTT
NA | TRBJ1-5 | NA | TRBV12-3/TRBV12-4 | CASSLRGQGSGRQPQHF | TGTGCCAGCAGTCTACGCGGTCAGGGATCCGGGCGTCAGCCCCAGCATTTT
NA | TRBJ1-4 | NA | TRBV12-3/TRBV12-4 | CASSPKGRQSEEKLFF | TGTGCCAGCAGCCCAAAAGGGAGGCAGTCTGAAGAAAAACTGTTTTTT
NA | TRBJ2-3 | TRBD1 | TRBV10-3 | CAIRTGADTQYF | TGTGCCATCAGGACAGGGGCAGATACGCAGTATTTT
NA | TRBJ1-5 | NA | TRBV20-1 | CSASAGSDQPQHF | TGCAGTGCTAGTGCGGGGAGTGATCAGCCCCAGCATTTT
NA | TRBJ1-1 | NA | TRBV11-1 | CASSFLLNTEAFF | TGTGCCAGCAGCTTTTTACTGAACACTGAAGCTTTCTTT
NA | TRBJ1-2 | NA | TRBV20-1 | CSAPRGGEGYTF | TGCAGTGCTCCGAGGGGGGGAGAGGGCTACACCTTC
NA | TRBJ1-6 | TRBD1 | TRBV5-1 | CASSFGTGNESPLHF | TGCGCCAGCAGCTTCGGGACAGGGAATGAATCACCCCTCCACTTT
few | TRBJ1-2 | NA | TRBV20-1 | CSADPRISNYGYTF | TGCAGTGCAGATCCGCGGATTTCTAACTATGGCTACACCTTC
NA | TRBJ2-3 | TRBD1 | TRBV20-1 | CSARAGQGTDTQYF | TGCAGTGCTAGAGCTGGACAGGGGACAGATACGCAGTATTTT
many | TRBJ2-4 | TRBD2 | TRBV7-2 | CASSLTSGTKNIQYF | TGTGCCAGCAGCTTGACTAGCGGAACCAAAAACATTCAGTACTTC
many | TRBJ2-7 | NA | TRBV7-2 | CASSQAYEQYF | TGTGCCAGCAGCCAAGCTTACGAGCAGTACTTC
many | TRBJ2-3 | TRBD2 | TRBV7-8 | CASSLGRLADTDTQYF | TGTGCCAGCAGCTTAGGTCGGCTAGCGGATACAGATACGCAGTATTTT
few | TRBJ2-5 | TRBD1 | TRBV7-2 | CASRDRGALGETQYF | TGTGCCAGCAGGGACAGGGGCGCCCTCGGAGAGACCCAGTACTTC
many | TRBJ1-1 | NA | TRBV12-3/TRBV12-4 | CASSPGLGNTEAFF | TGTGCCAGCAGCCCCGGGTTGGGGAACACTGAAGCTTTCTTT
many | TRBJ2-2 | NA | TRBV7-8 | CASSLDRPGELFF | TGTGCCAGCAGCTTAGACAGGCCCGGGGAGCTGTTTTTT
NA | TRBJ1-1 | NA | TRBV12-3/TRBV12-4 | CASSLTRAFF | TGTGCCAGCAGTTTGACGCGAGCTTTCTTT
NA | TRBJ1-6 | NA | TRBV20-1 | CSASTRAPLHF | TGCAGTGCTAGCACGCGGGCACCCCTCCACTTT
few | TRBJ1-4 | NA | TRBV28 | CASSLGMVGEKLFF | TGTGCCAGCAGTTTGGGGATGGTTGGTGAAAAACTGTTTTTT
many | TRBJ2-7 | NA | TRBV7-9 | CASSLGFTIEQYF | TGTGCCAGCAGCTTAGGGTTCACTATCGAGCAGTACTTC
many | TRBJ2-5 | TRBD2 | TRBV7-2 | CASRPLLAGEWSYQETQYF | TGTGCCAGCAGACCACTCTTAGCGGGAGAGTGGAGTTACCAAGAGACCCAGTACTTC
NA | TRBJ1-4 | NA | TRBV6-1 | CASRAGANGNEKLFF | TGTGCCAGCAGGGCGGGAGCTAATGGGAATGAAAAACTGTTTTTT
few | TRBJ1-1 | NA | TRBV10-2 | CASKEGRNTEAFF | TGCGCCAGCAAGGAAGGGCGGAACACTGAAGCTTTCTTT
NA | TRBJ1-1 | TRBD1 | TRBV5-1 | CASSPSTGLNTDAFF | TGCGCCAGCAGCCCGTCGACAGGGTTGAACACTGACGCTTTCTTT
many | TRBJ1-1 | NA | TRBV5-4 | CASSLYGLNTEAFF | TGTGCCAGCAGCTTGTACGGATTGAACACTGAAGCTTTCTTT
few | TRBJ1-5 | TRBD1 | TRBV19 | CASRTGGGNQPQHF | TGTGCCAGCAGGACAGGGGGAGGCAATCAGCCCCAGCATTTT
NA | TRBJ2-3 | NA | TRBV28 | CASSPPAGGGTNTQYF | TGTGCCAGCAGTCCCCCCGCCGGGGGCGGTACAAATACGCAGTATTTT
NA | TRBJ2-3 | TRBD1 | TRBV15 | CATSRGQGRTDTQYF | TGTGCCACCAGCAGGGGACAGGGCCGCACAGATACGCAGTATTTT
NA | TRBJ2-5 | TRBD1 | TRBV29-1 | CSANRGRETQYF | TGCAGCGCAAACAGGGGGCGGGAGACCCAGTACTTC
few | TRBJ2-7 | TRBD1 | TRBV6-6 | CASRGTAAYEQYF | TGTGCCAGCCGAGGGACAGCGGCCTACGAGCAGTACTTC
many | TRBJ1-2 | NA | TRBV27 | CASSFQGVYGYTF | TGTGCCAGCAGCTTCCAGGGCGTCTATGGCTACACCTTC
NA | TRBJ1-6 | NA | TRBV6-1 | CASTESDRKNSPLHF | TGTGCCAGCACCGAATCGGACAGAAAAAATTCACCCCTCCACTTT
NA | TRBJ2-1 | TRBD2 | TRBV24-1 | CATSDSGGGGDEQFF | TGTGCCACCAGTGATTCGGGGGGGGGCGGAGATGAGCAGTTCTTC
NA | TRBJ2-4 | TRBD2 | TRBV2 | CASSERWLAGGVAKNIQYF | TGTGCCAGCAGTGAACGTTGGCTAGCGGGGGGCGTAGCCAAAAACATTCAGTACTTC
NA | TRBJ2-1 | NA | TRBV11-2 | CASSIPRDTFSYNEQFF | TGTGCCAGCAGCATACCGAGGGACACCTTCTCCTACAATGAGCAGTTCTTC